This T cell receptor (beta chain) was captured in a study of CD4+ T cells in melanoma. Method: immunoSEQ multiplex PCR; TCRdb's copy keeps in-frame clones and lacks some. The sample has about 140,000 clones; around nine tenths are singletons. This sequence originates from a human donor with melanoma.

CDR3 in amino acids: CASSTRTEGPEAFF. The CDR3 DNA follows: TGTGCCAGCAGCACAAGGACGGAGGGTCCTGAAGCTTTCTTT. The V gene is TRBV7-9, the J gene TRBJ1-1; D gene ambiguous. V was trimmed by 5 bases and J by 6 bases, leaving 16 bases between them. Germline V lookup: CDR1 SEHNR, CDR2 FQNEAQ (reference sequence). The CDR3 runs 14 residues.